Given below is one T cell receptor beta chain in context. Its target is not known. MiXCR was run by TCRdb on the 5' RACE reads, yielding one entry per CDR3 protein. The sample has about 400,000 distinct CDR3 sequences, approximately 24% seen once; the top ten hold about 8.7%. These data belong to a study of T-cell memory formation after mild COVID-19. V was pared by 5 bases and J by 2 bases, with 13 bases between. Per the germline V gene, CDR1 is DFQATT and CDR2 is SNEGSKA (reference sequence). CDR3 size: 13 residues. General study points: Later expanders leaned CD4+, whereas clones that contracted between day 15 and 85 were balanced CD4/CD8. Confirmation was lacking for SARS-CoV-2 specificity of second-wave clones that peaked on day 37.

The chain has TRBV20-1 and TRBJ2-7; a weak D match, TRBD2 (6 bases). This clonotype was sampled from an adult woman who had mild COVID-19 (a few samples of this study predate the infection). Cell type and time point are not known. The sequenced material came from PBMCs or a T cell subset sorted from them (not recorded which). The CDR3 loop reads CSAGGGSAYEQYF. CDR3 nucleotide sequence: TGCAGTGCTGGAGGAGGGTCGGCCTACGAGCAGTACTTC.